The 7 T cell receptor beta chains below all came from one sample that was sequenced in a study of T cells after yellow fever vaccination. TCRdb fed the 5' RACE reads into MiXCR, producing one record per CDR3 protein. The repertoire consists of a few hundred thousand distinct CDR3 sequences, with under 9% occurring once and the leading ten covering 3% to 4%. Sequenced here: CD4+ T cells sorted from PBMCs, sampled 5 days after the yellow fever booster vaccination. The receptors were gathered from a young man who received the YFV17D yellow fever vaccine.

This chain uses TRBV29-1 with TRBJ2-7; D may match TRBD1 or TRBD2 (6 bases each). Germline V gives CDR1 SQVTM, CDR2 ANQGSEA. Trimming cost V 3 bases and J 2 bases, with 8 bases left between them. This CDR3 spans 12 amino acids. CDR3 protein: CSVEGGAYEQYF. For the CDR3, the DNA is TGCAGCGTTGAGGGGGGCGCCTACGAGCAGTACTTC.

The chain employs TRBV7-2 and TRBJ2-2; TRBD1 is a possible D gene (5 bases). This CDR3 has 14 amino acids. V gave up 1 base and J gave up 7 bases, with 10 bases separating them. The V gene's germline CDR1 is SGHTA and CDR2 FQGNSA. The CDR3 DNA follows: TGTGCCAGCAGCTTAGACAGGTTGGGCGGGGAGCTGTTTTTT. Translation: CASSLDRLGGELFF.

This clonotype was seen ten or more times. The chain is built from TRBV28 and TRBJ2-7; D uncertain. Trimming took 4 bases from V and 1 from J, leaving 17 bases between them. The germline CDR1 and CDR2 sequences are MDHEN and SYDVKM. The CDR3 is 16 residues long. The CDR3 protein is CASSYGPLDPSYEQYV. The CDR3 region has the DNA TGTGCCAGCAGTTACGGACCTTTGGACCCTTCCTACGAGCAGTACGTC.

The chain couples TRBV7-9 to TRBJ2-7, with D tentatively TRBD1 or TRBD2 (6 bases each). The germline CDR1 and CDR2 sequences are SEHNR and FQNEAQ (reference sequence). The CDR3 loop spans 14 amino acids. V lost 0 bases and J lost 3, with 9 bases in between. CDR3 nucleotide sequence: TGTGCCAGCAGCTTAGCTGGGGGGCACTACGAGCAGTACTTC. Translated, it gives CASSLAGGHYEQYF.

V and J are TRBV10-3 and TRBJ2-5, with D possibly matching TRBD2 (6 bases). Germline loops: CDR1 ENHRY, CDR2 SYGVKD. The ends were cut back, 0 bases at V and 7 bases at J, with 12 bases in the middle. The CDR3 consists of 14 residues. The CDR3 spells CAISESVQGGTQYF. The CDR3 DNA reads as TGTGCCATCAGTGAGTCGGTCCAGGGAGGGACCCAGTACTTC.

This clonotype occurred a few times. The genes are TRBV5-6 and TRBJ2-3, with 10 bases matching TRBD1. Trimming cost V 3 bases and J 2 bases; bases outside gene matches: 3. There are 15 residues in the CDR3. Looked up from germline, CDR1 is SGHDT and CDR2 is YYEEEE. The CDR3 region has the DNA TGTGCCAGCAGCTGGGACAGGGGCCTCACAGATACGCAGTATTTT. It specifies CASSWDRGLTDTQYF.

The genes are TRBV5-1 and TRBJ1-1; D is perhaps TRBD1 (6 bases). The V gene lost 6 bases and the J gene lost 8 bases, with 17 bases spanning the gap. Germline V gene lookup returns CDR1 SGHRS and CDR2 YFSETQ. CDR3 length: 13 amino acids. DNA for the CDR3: TGCGCCAGCAAGGGGGACGGATATTCGGAAGCTTTCTTT. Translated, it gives CASKGDGYSEAFF.